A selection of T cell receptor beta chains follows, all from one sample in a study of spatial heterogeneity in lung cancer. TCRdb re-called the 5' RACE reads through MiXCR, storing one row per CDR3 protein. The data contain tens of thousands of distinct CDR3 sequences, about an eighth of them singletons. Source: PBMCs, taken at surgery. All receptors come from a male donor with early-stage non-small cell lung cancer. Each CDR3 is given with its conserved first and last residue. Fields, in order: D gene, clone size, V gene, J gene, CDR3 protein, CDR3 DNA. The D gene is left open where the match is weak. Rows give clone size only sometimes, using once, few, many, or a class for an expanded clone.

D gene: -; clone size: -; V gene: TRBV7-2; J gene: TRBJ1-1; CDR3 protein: CASSLEGTTPMEAFF; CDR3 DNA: TGTGCCAGCAGCTTAGAGGGCACGACCCCTATGGAAGCTTTCTTT
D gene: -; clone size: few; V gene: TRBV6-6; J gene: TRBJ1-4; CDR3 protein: CASPKPLGSLPNEKLFF; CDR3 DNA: TGTGCCAGCCCCAAACCCCTCGGCAGCCTTCCTAATGAAAAACTGTTTTTT
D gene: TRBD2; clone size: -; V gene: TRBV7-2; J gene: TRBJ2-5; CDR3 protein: CASSFTSGDRRTQYF; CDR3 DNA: TGTGCCAGCAGCTTCACTAGCGGCGATCGAAGGACCCAGTACTTC
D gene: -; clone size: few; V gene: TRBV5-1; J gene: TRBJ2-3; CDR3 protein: CASSTGLDTDTQYF; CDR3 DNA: TGCGCCAGCAGCACGGGACTCGACACAGATACGCAGTATTTT
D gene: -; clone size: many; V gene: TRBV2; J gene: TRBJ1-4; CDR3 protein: CASRTGQEKLFF; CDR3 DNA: TGTGCCAGCAGGACCGGGCAGGAAAAACTGTTTTTT
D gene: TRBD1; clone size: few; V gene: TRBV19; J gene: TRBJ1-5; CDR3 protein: CASSRDRTDQPQHF; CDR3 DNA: TGTGCCAGTAGTAGGGACAGGACGGATCAGCCCCAGCATTTT
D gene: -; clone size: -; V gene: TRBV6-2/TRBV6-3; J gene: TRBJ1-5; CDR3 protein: CASSYSTGTLNQPQHF; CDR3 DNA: TGTGCCAGCAGTTACTCGACAGGCACACTCAATCAGCCCCAGCATTTT
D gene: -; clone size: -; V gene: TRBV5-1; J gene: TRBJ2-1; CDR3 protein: CASSLGHEQFF; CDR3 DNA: TGCGCCAGCAGCTTGGGCCATGAGCAGTTCTTC
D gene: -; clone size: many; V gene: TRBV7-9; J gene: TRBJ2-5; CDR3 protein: CASSLGGQTYQETQYF; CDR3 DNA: TGTGCCAGCAGCTTAGGAGGACAGACATACCAAGAGACCCAGTACTTC
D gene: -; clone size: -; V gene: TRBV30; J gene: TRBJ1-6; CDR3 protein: CAWSVNRPPNSPLHF; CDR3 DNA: TGTGCCTGGAGTGTAAACAGGCCCCCGAATTCACCCCTCCACTTT
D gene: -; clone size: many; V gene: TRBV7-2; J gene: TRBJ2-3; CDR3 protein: CASSLGPLPDTQYF; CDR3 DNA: TGTGCCAGCAGCTTAGGACCCTTGCCAGATACGCAGTATTTT
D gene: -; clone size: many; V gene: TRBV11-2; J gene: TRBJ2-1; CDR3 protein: CASSLDAQLPEQFF; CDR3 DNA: TGTGCCAGCAGCTTAGACGCCCAATTGCCCGAGCAGTTCTTC
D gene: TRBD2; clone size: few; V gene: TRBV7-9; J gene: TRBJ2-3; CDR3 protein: CASSSTAGGLGTDTQYF; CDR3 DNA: TGTGCCAGCAGCTCCACAGCGGGGGGGCTTGGGACAGATACGCAGTATTTT
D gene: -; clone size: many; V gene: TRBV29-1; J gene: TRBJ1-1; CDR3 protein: CSVDRGRGSTEAFF; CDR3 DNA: TGCAGCGTTGATCGGGGCAGGGGTTCGACTGAAGCTTTCTTT
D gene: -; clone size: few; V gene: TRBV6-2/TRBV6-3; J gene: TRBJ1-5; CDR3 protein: CASSFPEGAFQPQHF; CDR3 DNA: TGTGCCAGCAGCTTCCCAGAGGGCGCTTTTCAGCCCCAGCATTTT
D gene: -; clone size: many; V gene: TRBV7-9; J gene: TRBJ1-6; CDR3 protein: CASSSRGPGMMGSPLHF; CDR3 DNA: TGTGCCAGCAGCAGTAGAGGCCCAGGGATGATGGGTTCACCCCTCCACTTT
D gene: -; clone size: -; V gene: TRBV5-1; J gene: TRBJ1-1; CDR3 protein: CASSLRMNTEAFF; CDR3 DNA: TGCGCCAGCAGCTTGAGGATGAACACTGAAGCTTTCTTT
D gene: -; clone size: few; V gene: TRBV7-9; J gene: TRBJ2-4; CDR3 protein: CASSFMGLDKNIQYF; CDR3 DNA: TGTGCCAGCAGCTTTATGGGGCTGGACAAAAACATTCAGTACTTC
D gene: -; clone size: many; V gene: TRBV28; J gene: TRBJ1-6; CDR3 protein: CASSPLHRAIGSPLHF; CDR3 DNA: TGTGCCAGCAGTCCACTACACAGGGCCATAGGATCACCCCTCCACTTT
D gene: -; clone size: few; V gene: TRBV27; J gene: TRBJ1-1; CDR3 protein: CASQEGRWTEAFF; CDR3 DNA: TGTGCCAGCCAGGAGGGCCGGTGGACTGAAGCTTTCTTT
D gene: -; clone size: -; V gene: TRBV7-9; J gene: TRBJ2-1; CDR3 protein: CASSFILVSSYNEQFF; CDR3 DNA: TGTGCCAGCAGCTTTATCCTGGTGAGCTCCTACAATGAGCAGTTCTTC
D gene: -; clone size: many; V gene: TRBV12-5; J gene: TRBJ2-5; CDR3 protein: CASGSDGNGPYQETQYF; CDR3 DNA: TGTGCTAGTGGTTCGGACGGCAACGGGCCGTACCAAGAGACCCAGTACTTC
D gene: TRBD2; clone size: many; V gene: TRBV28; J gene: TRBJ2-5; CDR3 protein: CASTSAGLAGVSETQYF; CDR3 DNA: TGTGCCAGCACCTCCGCCGGACTAGCGGGAGTTTCAGAGACCCAGTACTTC
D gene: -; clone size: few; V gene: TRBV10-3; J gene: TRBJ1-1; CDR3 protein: CAISERDGGNTEAFF; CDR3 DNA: TGTGCCATCAGTGAGAGGGACGGCGGGAACACTGAAGCTTTCTTT
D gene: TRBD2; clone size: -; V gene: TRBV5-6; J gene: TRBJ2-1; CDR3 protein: CASSLERGSSYNEQFF; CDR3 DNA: TGTGCCAGCAGCTTGGAGCGGGGGTCATCCTACAATGAGCAGTTCTTC
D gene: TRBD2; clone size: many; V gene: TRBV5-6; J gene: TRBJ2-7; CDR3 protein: CASSLAGTNYEQYF; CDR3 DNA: TGTGCCAGCAGCCTCGCCGGGACTAACTACGAGCAGTACTTC
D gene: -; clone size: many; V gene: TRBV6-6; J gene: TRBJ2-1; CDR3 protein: CASSPRDLQFF; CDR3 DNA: TGTGCCAGCAGTCCCAGGGACTTGCAGTTCTTC
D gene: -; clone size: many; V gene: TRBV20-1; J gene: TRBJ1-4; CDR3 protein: CSAGPGHGEKLFF; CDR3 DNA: TGCAGTGCTGGACCGGGACACGGTGAAAAACTGTTTTTT
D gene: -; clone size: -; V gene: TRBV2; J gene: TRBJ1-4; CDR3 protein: CASSEGREDEKLFF; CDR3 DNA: TGTGCCAGCAGTGAGGGCAGGGAAGACGAAAAACTGTTTTTT
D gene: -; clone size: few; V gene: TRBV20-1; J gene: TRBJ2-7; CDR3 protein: CSASPVAIYTEQYF; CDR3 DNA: TGCAGTGCTAGCCCCGTCGCAATTTACACCGAGCAGTACTTC
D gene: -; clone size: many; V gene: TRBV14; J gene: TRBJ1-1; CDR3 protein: CASSPAAFTEAFF; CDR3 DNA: TGTGCCAGCTCCCCAGCGGCTTTCACTGAAGCTTTCTTT
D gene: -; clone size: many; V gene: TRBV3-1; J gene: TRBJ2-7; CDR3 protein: CASSQDIWSGEQYF; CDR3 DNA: TGTGCCAGCAGCCAAGATATCTGGTCCGGCGAGCAGTACTTC
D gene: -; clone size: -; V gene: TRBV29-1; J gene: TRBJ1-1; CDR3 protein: CSVESSAEAFF; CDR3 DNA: TGCAGCGTTGAATCCTCCGCTGAAGCTTTCTTT
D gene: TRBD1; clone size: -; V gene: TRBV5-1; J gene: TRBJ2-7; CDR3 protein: CASSLQGYDHEQYF; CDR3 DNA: TGCGCCAGCAGCTTACAGGGGTATGACCACGAGCAGTACTTC
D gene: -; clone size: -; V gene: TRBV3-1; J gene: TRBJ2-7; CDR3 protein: CASSLRRDPSFYEQYF; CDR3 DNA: TGTGCCAGCAGCCTACGTCGGGATCCGTCTTTCTACGAGCAGTACTTC
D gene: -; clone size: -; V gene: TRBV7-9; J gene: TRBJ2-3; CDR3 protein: CASSTWDTQYF; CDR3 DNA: TGTGCCAGCAGCACGTGGGATACGCAGTATTTT
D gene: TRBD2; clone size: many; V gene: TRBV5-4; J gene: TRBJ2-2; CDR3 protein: CASSSGLAGVTGELFF; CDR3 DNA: TGTGCCAGCAGCTCGGGACTAGCGGGAGTCACCGGGGAGCTGTTTTTT